These 12 T cell receptor beta chains were sequenced from one sample in a study of identical twins. TCRdb reanalysed the 5' RACE reads using MiXCR and keeps one entry per CDR3 protein. The profile shows 450,000 to 650,000 distinct CDR3 sequences, roughly 9.5% of them singletons. The sample was also reused in another study, on yellow fever vaccine responses in identical twins.

The specimen was PBMCs. Every receptor here comes from a woman aged 18 to 35 in good health.

The chain joins TRBV6-2 or TRBV6-3 to TRBJ1-1; no reliable D call. Trimming removed 7 bases from V and 3 bases from J, with 12 bases in between. This CDR3 contains 13 residues. Germline CDR1 is MNHEY and CDR2 is SVGEGT. The CDR3 DNA follows: TGTGCCAGCATTAAGGACGGATACACTGAAGCTTTCTTT. Encoded protein: CASIKDGYTEAFF.

The rearrangement joins TRBV5-5 to TRBJ2-3; D unresolved. This CDR3 region has 14 residues. Germline V gene lookup returns CDR1 SGHKS and CDR2 YYEKEE (reference sequence). V was clipped by 3 bases and J by 6 bases, with 14 bases between them. The CDR3 region is CASSSPFVVDTQYF. The CDR3, as DNA: TGTGCCAGCAGCTCCCCCTTTGTAGTGGATACGCAGTATTTT.

In its sample, this clonotype was seen a few times. V is TRBV3-1 and J is TRBJ2-5, with TRBD2 matching over 13 bases. This CDR3 is 17 amino acids long. Germline assignment: CDR1 LGHDT and CDR2 YNNKEL (reference sequence). V shed 6 bases, J shed 5 bases, and the junction held 12 bases outside the gene matches. The CDR3 reads CASRPPLAGGPAETQYF. The CDR3 DNA sequence: TGTGCCAGCAGGCCTCCACTAGCGGGGGGGCCGGCTGAGACCCAGTACTTC.

This clonotype was recorded many times. The rearrangement joins TRBV29-1 to TRBJ2-1, with 9 nucleotides matching TRBD2. CDR1 and CDR2 from the germline V gene are SQVTM and ANQGSEA. The CDR3 consists of 19 residues. V was pared by 1 base and J by 6 bases, with 19 bases of the junction left unmatched. The CDR3 reads CSVEVVASGKSIVGNEQFF. As DNA, the CDR3 is TGCAGCGTTGAAGTGGTGGCTAGCGGGAAGTCGATAGTAGGCAATGAGCAGTTCTTC.

This chain connects TRBV5-6 to TRBJ1-1, with no clear D. V gave up 4 bases and J gave up 0 bases, with 16 bases separating them. CDR3 length: 16 amino acids. Germline V gives CDR1 SGHDT, CDR2 YYEEEE. The CDR3 loop is CASSILTGVLNTEAFF. DNA of the CDR3: TGTGCCAGCAGCATCCTCACCGGGGTACTGAACACTGAAGCTTTCTTT.

This clonotype was counted at least ten times. The chain employs TRBV2 and TRBJ2-3, with 7 bases identical to TRBD1. The CDR3 length is 16 residues. V trimming: 9 bases; J trimming: 1 base; junction bases outside the gene matches: 13. Germline CDR1 and CDR2: SNHLY and FYNNEI. For the CDR3, the DNA is TGTGCCAGTATCTTTTACAGGGGTAAGGGCACAGATACGCAGTATTTT. This codes for CASIFYRGKGTDTQYF. The variable domain in full, completed from reference TRBV2 and TRBJ2-3, reads EPEVTQTPSHQVTQMGQEVILRCVPISNHLYFYWYRQILGQKVEFLVSFYNNEISEKSEIFDDQFSVERPDGSNFTLKIRSTKLEDSAMYFCASIFYRGKGTDTQYFGPGTRLTVL.

The V and J genes are TRBV20-1 and TRBJ2-7; the match to TRBD2 covers 11 bases. The length of the CDR3 is 13 residues. The V segment lost 5 bases and the J segment 8 bases; nucleotides outside the gene matches: 8. In germline, CDR1 is DFQATT, CDR2 SNEGSKA (reference sequence). The CDR3 is CSASIAGGLKQYF. In DNA form, the CDR3 reads TGCAGTGCTTCCATAGCGGGGGGGCTCAAGCAGTACTTC.

This chain links TRBV4-1 with TRBJ2-5, with 9 nucleotides matching TRBD2. Germline CDR1 reads MGHRA; CDR2 reads YSYEKL. J gave up 5 bases and V 0 bases, and 7 bases lay outside the gene matches. CDR3 length: 16 amino acids. CDR3 nucleotide sequence: TGCGCCAGCAGCCAAGATAGGCTAGCGGGGTTGGAGACCCAGTACTTC. Its translation: CASSQDRLAGLETQYF.

The V gene is TRBV4-1, the J gene TRBJ2-7; TRBD2 aligns across 9 bases. The CDR3 contains 17 residues. Germline V gene lookup returns CDR1 MGHRA and CDR2 YSYEKL. The V segment lost 0 bases and the J segment 6 bases; nucleotides outside the gene matches: 12. In nucleotides, the CDR3 is TGCGCCAGCAGCCAAGATGGGCCGGGACTAGCCCTTTCCGAGCAGTACTTC. Encoded protein: CASSQDGPGLALSEQYF.

V usage is TRBV27 and J usage is TRBJ1-1; perhaps TRBD1 as D (5 bases). The ends were cut back, 5 bases at V and 5 bases at J, with 18 bases in the middle. From germline, CDR1 is MNHEY and CDR2 SMNVEV (reference sequence). The CDR3 loop spans 15 amino acids. As DNA, the CDR3 is TGTGCCAGCAGTCTTACCGGGGGAGGGCGAACTGAAGCTTTCTTT. As protein: CASSLTGGGRTEAFF.

This clonotype was seen at least ten times. The chain links TRBV5-1 to TRBJ2-1; unclear D gene. The V gene's germline CDR1 is SGHRS and CDR2 YFSETQ. Trimming left V 1 base short and J 9 bases short, with 8 bases between. The CDR3 is 12 residues long. CDR3 protein: CASSLMGGEQFF. The CDR3 region has the DNA TGCGCCAGCAGCTTGATGGGCGGTGAGCAGTTCTTC.

This clonotype has a count of ten or more. The CDR3 coding sequence is TGTGCCAGCAGCTCCCTCCAATACAATGAGCAGTTCTTC. This codes for CASSSLQYNEQFF. The genes are TRBV7-9 and TRBJ2-1; no definite D call. CDR1 and CDR2 from the germline V gene are SEHNR and FQNEAQ (reference sequence). The V end lost 4 bases, the J end lost 4 bases, and 8 bases lay between the germline ends. The CDR3 sequence is 13 residues long.